The 4 T cell receptor beta chains given below trace back to one sample, sequenced in a study of T cells after yellow fever vaccination. TCRdb called the 5' RACE reads again in MiXCR, with one record for every CDR3 protein. The sample lists 450,000 to 650,000 distinct CDR3 sequences, just over 20% occurring once. Sequences were derived from PBMCs, sampled about 21 days after the first yellow fever vaccination. These receptors came from a man in his late teens or twenties who received the YFV17D yellow fever vaccine.

The rearrangement uses TRBV28 and TRBJ2-3, with D unresolved. The CDR3 loop spans 12 amino acids. Trimming took 8 bases from V and 4 from J, leaving 10 bases between them. Germline CDR1 MDHEN, CDR2 SYDVKM. CDR3 residues: CASSRNPDTQYF. The CDR3 nucleotides read TGTGCCAGCTCCAGGAACCCAGATACGCAGTATTTT. Complete variable domain (other parts from reference TRBV28 and TRBJ2-3): DVKVTQSSRYLVKRTGEKVFLECVQDMDHENMFWYRQDPGLGLRLIYFSYDVKMKEKGDIPEGYSVSREKKERFSLILESASTNQTSMYLCASSRNPDTQYFGPGTRLTVL.

There are a few counts of this clonotype. V and J are TRBV7-2 and TRBJ2-1; D uncertain. Between the trimmed V and J ends, which lost 5 bases and 0 bases, there was a span of 17 bases. CDR3 length: 17 amino acids. Germline V CDR1 and CDR2: SGHTA, FQGNSA. Here the CDR3 reads CASSGQRRASSYNEQFF. CDR3 bases: TGTGCCAGCAGCGGCCAGCGACGGGCTAGCTCCTACAATGAGCAGTTCTTC.

This clonotype occurred a few times. The chain uses TRBV11-2 and TRBJ2-2, with 8 bases that match TRBD2. The CDR3 length is 17 residues. V was pared by 0 bases and J by 3 bases, with 6 bases of the junction left unmatched. Germline V gives CDR1 SGHAT, CDR2 FQNNGV. As DNA, the CDR3 is TGTGCCAGCAGCTTAGATCCAGCGGGGGACCACACCGGGGAGCTGTTTTTT. It translates to CASSLDPAGDHTGELFF.

The chain has TRBV3-1 and TRBJ2-1; TRBD2 is a possible D gene (6 bases). The germline gives CDR1 LGHDT, CDR2 YNNKEL (reference sequence). There are 17 residues in the CDR3. Trimming cost V 4 bases and J 9 bases, with 25 bases left between them. The CDR3 nucleotides are TGTGCCAGCAGCCGCGACCCGCGGGCACGGTGGAGGGCTGAGCAGTTCTTC. Its translation is CASSRDPRARWRAEQFF.